The present T cell receptor (beta chain) was sequenced within a study of blood T cells in healthy people across ages. CDR1 is SGHVS and CDR2 is FQNEAQ in the germline V gene. There are 14 residues in the CDR3. V lost 1 base and J 2 bases, leaving 8 bases between the germline ends. Using a J-beta primer mix together with a sample-barcoded 5' primer, a second PCR was run for 7 to 11 cycles. One entry per CDR3 protein results from TCRdb running MiXCR on the 5' RACE reads. Here the sample spans hundreds of thousands of distinct CDR3 sequences, 20% to 25% being singletons. The clonotype originates from a man aged 70 or older in good health. Sequencing used blood. This chain uses TRBV7-8 with TRBJ1-1; D is possibly TRBD1 (5 bases). CDR3 amino acids: CASSLVRGNTEAFF. As DNA, the CDR3 is TGTGCCAGCAGCTTAGTTAGGGGAAACACTGAAGCTTTCTTT.